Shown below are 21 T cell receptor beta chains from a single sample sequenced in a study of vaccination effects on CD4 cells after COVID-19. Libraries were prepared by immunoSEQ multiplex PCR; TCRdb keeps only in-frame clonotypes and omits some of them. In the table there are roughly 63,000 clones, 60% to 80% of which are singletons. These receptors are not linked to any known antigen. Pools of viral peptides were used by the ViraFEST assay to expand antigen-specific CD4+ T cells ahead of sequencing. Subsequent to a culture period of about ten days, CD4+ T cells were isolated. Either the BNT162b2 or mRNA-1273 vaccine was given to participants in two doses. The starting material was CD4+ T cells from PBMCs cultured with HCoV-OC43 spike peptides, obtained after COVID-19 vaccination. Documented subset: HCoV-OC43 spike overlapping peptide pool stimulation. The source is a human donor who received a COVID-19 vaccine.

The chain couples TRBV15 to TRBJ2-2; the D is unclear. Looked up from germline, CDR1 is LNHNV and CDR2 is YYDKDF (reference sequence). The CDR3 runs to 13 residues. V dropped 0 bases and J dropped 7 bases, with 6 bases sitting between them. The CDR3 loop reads CATSRDVNGELFF. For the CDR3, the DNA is TGTGCCACCAGCAGAGATGTGAACGGGGAGCTGTTTTTT.

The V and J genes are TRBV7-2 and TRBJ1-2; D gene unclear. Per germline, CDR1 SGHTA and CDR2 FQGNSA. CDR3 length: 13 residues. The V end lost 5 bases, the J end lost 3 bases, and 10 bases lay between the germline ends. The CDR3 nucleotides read TGTGCCAGCAGCCAGACCACCGACTATGGCTACACCTTC. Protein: CASSQTTDYGYTF.

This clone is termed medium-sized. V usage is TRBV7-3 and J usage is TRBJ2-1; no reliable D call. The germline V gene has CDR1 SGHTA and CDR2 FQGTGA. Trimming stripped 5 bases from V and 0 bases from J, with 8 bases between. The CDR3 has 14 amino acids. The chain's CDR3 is CASSQGSSYNEQFF. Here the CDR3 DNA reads TGTGCCAGCAGCCAAGGCTCCTCCTACAATGAGCAGTTCTTC. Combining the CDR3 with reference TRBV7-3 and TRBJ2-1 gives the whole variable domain GAGVSQTPSNKVTEKGKYVELRCDPISGHTALYWYRQSLGQGPEFLIYFQGTGAADDSGLPNDRFFAVRPEGSVSTLKIQRTERGDSAVYLCASSQGSSYNEQFFGPGTRLTVL.

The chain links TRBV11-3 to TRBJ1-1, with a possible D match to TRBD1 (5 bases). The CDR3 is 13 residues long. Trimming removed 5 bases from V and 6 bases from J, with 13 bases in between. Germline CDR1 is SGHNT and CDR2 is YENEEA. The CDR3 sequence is CASSRQGWSEAFF. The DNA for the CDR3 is TGTGCCAGCAGCCGCCAGGGTTGGTCTGAAGCTTTCTTT.

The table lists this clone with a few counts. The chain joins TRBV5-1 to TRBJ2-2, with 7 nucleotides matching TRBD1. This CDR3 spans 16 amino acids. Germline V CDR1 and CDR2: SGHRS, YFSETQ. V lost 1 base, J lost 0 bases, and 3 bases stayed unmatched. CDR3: CASSLLTGANTGELFF. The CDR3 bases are TGCGCCAGCAGCTTGTTAACAGGGGCGAACACCGGGGAGCTGTTTTTT.

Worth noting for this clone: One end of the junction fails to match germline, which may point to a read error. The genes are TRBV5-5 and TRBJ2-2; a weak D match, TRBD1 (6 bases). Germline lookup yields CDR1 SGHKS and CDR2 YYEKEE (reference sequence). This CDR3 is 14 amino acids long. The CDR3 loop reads CASRLGAHAGELFF. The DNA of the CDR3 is TGTGCCAGCAGGTTGGGGGCGCACGCCGGGGAGCTGTTTTTT. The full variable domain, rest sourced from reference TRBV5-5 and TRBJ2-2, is DAGVTQSPTHLIKTRGQQVTLRCSPISGHKSVSWYQQVLGQGPQFIFQYYEKEERGRGNFPDRFSARQFPNYSSELNVNALLLGDSALYLCASRLGAHAGELFFGEGSRLTVL.

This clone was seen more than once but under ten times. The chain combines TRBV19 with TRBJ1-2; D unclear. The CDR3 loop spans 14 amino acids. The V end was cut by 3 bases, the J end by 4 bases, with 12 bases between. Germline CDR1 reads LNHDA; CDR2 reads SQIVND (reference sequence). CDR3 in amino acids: CASSISNTIYGYTF. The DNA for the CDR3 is TGTGCCAGTAGTATTTCTAACACCATCTATGGCTACACCTTC.

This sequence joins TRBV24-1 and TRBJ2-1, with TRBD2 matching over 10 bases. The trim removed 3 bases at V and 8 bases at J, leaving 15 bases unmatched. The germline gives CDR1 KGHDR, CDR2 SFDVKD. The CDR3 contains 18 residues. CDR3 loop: CATSDRGLSGGALDEQFF. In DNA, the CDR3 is TGTGCCACCAGTGATCGTGGACTCAGCGGGGGGGCCTTGGATGAGCAGTTCTTC.

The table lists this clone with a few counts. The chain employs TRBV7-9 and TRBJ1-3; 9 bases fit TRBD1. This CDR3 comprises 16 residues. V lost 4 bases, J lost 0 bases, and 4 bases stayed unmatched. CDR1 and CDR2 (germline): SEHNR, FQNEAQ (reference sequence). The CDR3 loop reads CASSWTGDPSGNTIYF. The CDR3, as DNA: TGTGCCAGCAGCTGGACAGGGGACCCCTCTGGAAACACCATATATTTT.

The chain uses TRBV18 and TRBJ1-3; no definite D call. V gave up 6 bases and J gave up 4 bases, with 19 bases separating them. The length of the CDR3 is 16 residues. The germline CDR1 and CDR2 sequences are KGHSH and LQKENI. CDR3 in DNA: TGTGCCAGCTCCCCCACCCCCTGGACTGGGGGAAACACCATATATTTT. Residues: CASSPTPWTGGNTIYF. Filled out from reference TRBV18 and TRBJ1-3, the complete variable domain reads NAGVMQNPRHLVRRRGQEARLRCSPMKGHSHVYWYRQLPEEGLKFMVYLQKENIIDESGMPKERFSAEFPKEGPSILRIQQVVRGDSAAYFCASSPTPWTGGNTIYFGEGSWLTVV.

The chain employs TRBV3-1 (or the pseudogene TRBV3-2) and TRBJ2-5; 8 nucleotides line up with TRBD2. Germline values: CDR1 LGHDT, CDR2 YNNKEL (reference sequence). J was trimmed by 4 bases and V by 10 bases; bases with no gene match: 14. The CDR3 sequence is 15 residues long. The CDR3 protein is CATSPAGGRGETQYF. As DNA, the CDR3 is TGTGCCACCTCCCCGGCGGGGGGCCGGGGAGAGACCCAGTACTTC.

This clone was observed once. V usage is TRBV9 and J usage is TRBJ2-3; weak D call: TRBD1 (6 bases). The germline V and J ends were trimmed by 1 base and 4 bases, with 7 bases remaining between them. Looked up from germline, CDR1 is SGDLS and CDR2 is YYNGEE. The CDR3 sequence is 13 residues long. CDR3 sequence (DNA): TGTGCCAGCAGCGTACAGGGGTCAGATACGCAGTATTTT. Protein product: CASSVQGSDTQYF.

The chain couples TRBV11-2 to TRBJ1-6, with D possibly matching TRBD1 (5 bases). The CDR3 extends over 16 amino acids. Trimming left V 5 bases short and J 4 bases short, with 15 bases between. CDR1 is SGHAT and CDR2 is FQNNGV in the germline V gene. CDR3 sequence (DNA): TGTGCCAGCAGCCCCGGCCTAAGGGGATATAATTCACCCCTCCACTTT. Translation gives CASSPGLRGYNSPLHF.

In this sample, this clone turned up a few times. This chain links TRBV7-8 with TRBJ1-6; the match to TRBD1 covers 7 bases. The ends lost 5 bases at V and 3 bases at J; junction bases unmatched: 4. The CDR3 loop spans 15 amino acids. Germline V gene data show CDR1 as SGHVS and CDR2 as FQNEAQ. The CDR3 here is CASSKGQFYNSPLHF. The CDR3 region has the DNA TGTGCCAGCAGCAAGGGACAGTTCTATAATTCACCCCTCCACTTT.

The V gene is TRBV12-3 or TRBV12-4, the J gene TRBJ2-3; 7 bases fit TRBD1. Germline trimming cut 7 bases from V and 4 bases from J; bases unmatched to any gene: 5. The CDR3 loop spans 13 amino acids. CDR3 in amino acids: CASKQTGPDTQYF. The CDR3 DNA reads TGTGCCAGCAAGCAGACAGGGCCAGATACGCAGTATTTT.

CDR3 nucleotide sequence: TGTGCCTGGAGTGCAGGGTTTGGTCAGCCCCAGCATTTT. Translation gives CAWSAGFGQPQHF. This chain links TRBV30 with TRBJ1-5; D is perhaps TRBD1 (5 bases). V shed 1 base and J shed 6 bases, with 10 bases lying between them. The CDR3 is made up of 13 amino acids. Germline V lookup: CDR1 GTSNPN, CDR2 SVGIG (reference sequence).

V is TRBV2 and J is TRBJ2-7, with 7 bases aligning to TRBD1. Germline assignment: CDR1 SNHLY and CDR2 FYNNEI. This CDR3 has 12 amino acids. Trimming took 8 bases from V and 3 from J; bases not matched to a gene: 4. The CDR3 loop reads CASDRADYEQYV. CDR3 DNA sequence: TGTGCCAGCGACAGGGCGGACTACGAGCAGTACGTC.

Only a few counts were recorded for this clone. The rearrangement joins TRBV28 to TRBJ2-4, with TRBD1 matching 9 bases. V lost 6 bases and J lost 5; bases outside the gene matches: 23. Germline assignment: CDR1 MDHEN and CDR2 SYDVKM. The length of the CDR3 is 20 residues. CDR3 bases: TGTGCCAGCAGCACACCCGGGACAGGGTTTTTAGGGCCGCCCGAAAACATTCAGTACTTC. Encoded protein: CASSTPGTGFLGPPENIQYF. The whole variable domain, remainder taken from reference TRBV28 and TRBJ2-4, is DVKVTQSSRYLVKRTGEKVFLECVQDMDHENMFWYRQDPGLGLRLIYFSYDVKMKEKGDIPEGYSVSREKKERFSLILESASTNQTSMYLCASSTPGTGFLGPPENIQYFGAGTRLSVL.

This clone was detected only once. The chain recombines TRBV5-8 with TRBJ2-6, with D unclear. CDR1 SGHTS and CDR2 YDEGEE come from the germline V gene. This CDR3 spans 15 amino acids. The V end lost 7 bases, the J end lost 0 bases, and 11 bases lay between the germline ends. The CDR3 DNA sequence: TGTGCCAGCGGGTTTGGGAACTCTGGGGCCAACGTCCTGACTTTC. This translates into CASGFGNSGANVLTF.

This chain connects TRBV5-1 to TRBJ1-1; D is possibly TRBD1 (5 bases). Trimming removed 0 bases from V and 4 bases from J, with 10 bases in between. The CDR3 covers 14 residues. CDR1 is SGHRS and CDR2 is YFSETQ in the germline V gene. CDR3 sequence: CASSLAGSFTEAFF. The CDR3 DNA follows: TGCGCCAGCAGCTTGGCAGGGTCGTTCACTGAAGCTTTCTTT.

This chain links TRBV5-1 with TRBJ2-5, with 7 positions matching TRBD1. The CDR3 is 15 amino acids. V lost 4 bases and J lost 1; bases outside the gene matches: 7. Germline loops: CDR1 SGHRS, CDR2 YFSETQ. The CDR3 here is CASSRGQWLQETQYF. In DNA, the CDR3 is TGCGCCAGCAGCAGGGGACAGTGGCTCCAAGAGACCCAGTACTTC.